A selection of T cell receptor beta chains follows, all from one sample in a study of T cells in Graves' hyperthyroidism and ophthalmopathy. One entry per CDR3 protein results from TCRdb running MiXCR on the multiplex PCR reads. Of roughly 560,000 distinct CDR3 sequences in the sample, about 15% were seen once. Specimen: blood. These receptor sequences come from a woman aged 40 to 50 with Graves' ophthalmopathy. CDR3s include the opening cysteine and the closing phenylalanine or tryptophan. D genes are given only for firm matches. Clone size is given for some rows only: seen once, a few or many times, or a class if the clone is expanded.

d_gene: .
abundance: many
j_gene: TRBJ2-2
v_gene: TRBV28
CDR3nt: TGTGCCAGCAGTCACAGTGACGCAGGGGTTGGCGGGGAGCTGTTTTTT
CDR3aa: CASSHSDAGVGGELFF

d_gene: .
abundance: .
j_gene: TRBJ1-2
v_gene: TRBV28
CDR3nt: TGTGCCAGCAATCGTTTGGGCTACACCTTC
CDR3aa: CASNRLGYTF

d_gene: TRBD1
abundance: many
j_gene: TRBJ2-2
v_gene: TRBV12-3/TRBV12-4
CDR3nt: TGTGCCAGCAGCCGGACAGGGGGGAGCACCGGGGAGCTGTTTTTT
CDR3aa: CASSRTGGSTGELFF

d_gene: .
abundance: many
j_gene: TRBJ2-5
v_gene: TRBV19
CDR3nt: TGTGCCAGTAGTATCACGGCTCGAGGTGAGACCCAGTACTTC
CDR3aa: CASSITARGETQYF

d_gene: .
abundance: .
j_gene: TRBJ2-7
v_gene: TRBV15
CDR3nt: TGTGCCACCATCCACGAGCAGTACTTC
CDR3aa: CATIHEQYF

d_gene: .
abundance: many
j_gene: TRBJ1-5
v_gene: TRBV20-1
CDR3nt: TGCAGTGCTAGAGGTGGGGGGCCCAATCAGCCCCAGCATTTT
CDR3aa: CSARGGGPNQPQHF

d_gene: TRBD1
abundance: .
j_gene: TRBJ2-7
v_gene: TRBV6-2/TRBV6-3
CDR3nt: TGTGCCAGCAGTACAAGGACAGGAACCTACGAGCAGTACTTC
CDR3aa: CASSTRTGTYEQYF

d_gene: TRBD1
abundance: many
j_gene: TRBJ1-2
v_gene: TRBV12-3/TRBV12-4
CDR3nt: TGTGCCAGCAGTTTTATGGGGACAGACAAAGGCTACACCTTC
CDR3aa: CASSFMGTDKGYTF

d_gene: .
abundance: many
j_gene: TRBJ2-2
v_gene: TRBV29-1
CDR3nt: TGCAGCGTTGTCCTCGGGGAGGACACCGGGGAGCTGTTTTTT
CDR3aa: CSVVLGEDTGELFF

d_gene: .
abundance: many
j_gene: TRBJ2-2
v_gene: TRBV20-1
CDR3nt: TGCAGTGCCCAGGACATTAACACCGGGGAGCTGTTTTTT
CDR3aa: CSAQDINTGELFF

d_gene: .
abundance: .
j_gene: TRBJ2-5
v_gene: TRBV30
CDR3nt: TGTGCCTGGAGTGTATCGGGTGATACTCGGGGGACCCAGTACTTC
CDR3aa: CAWSVSGDTRGTQYF

d_gene: .
abundance: many
j_gene: TRBJ1-2
v_gene: TRBV30
CDR3nt: TGTGCCTGGAGTGCCACAGGGTTTGGCTACACCTTC
CDR3aa: CAWSATGFGYTF

d_gene: .
abundance: many
j_gene: TRBJ2-4
v_gene: TRBV12-3/TRBV12-4
CDR3nt: TGTGCCAGCAGCCCAAGGGTCAGCGCAGCCAAAAACATTCAGTACTTC
CDR3aa: CASSPRVSAAKNIQYF

d_gene: .
abundance: many
j_gene: TRBJ1-5
v_gene: TRBV6-2/TRBV6-3
CDR3nt: TGTGCCAGCAGTTACTCGGGGACACGTTTTCAGCCCCAGCATTTT
CDR3aa: CASSYSGTRFQPQHF

d_gene: TRBD2
abundance: many
j_gene: TRBJ2-5
v_gene: TRBV12-5
CDR3nt: TGTGCTAGTGGCCCCGTTGCTAGCGGGAGATCTAGGGCAAGAGGCCAAGAGACCCAGTACTTC
CDR3aa: CASGPVASGRSRARGQETQYF

d_gene: .
abundance: many
j_gene: TRBJ2-4
v_gene: TRBV19
CDR3nt: TGTGCCAGTAGTACCGGGACACCGAGGGGCAAAAACATTCAGTACTTC
CDR3aa: CASSTGTPRGKNIQYF

d_gene: .
abundance: .
j_gene: TRBJ2-5
v_gene: TRBV28
CDR3nt: TGTGCCAGCAGACCAGACCTCCAAGAGACCCAGTACTTC
CDR3aa: CASRPDLQETQYF

d_gene: .
abundance: few
j_gene: TRBJ2-7
v_gene: TRBV29-1
CDR3nt: TGCAGCGTTGTCCGCCAGGGTGAATTCTACGAGCAGTACTTC
CDR3aa: CSVVRQGEFYEQYF

d_gene: TRBD1
abundance: many
j_gene: TRBJ2-7
v_gene: TRBV28
CDR3nt: TGTGCCAGCAGTCAGCCGGACAGGGTCGACGAGCAGTACTTC
CDR3aa: CASSQPDRVDEQYF

d_gene: .
abundance: many
j_gene: TRBJ2-7
v_gene: TRBV6-5
CDR3nt: TGTGCCAGCAGTTACTCCGGGGGTTCCGACGGCCACGAGCAGTACTTC
CDR3aa: CASSYSGGSDGHEQYF

d_gene: .
abundance: many
j_gene: TRBJ1-2
v_gene: TRBV7-3
CDR3nt: TGTGCCAGCAGCTTAACGCCAGCGGCTGACTATGGCTACACCTTC
CDR3aa: CASSLTPAADYGYTF

d_gene: .
abundance: many
j_gene: TRBJ1-2
v_gene: TRBV7-9
CDR3nt: TGTGCCAGCAGCTTTAACGGAGACTATGGCTACACCTTC
CDR3aa: CASSFNGDYGYTF

d_gene: .
abundance: many
j_gene: TRBJ1-1
v_gene: TRBV20-1
CDR3nt: TGCAGTGCTAGTCCTGGTTCTGCCACTGAAGCTTTCTTT
CDR3aa: CSASPGSATEAFF

d_gene: .
abundance: many
j_gene: TRBJ1-2
v_gene: TRBV7-9
CDR3nt: TGTGCCAGCAGCGAGAAGGTACAGGTTTACTATGGCTACACCTTC
CDR3aa: CASSEKVQVYYGYTF

d_gene: TRBD1
abundance: few
j_gene: TRBJ1-1
v_gene: TRBV11-2
CDR3nt: TGTGCCAGCAGACAAACCGGGACAGGGATTGTGACTGAAGCTTTCTTT
CDR3aa: CASRQTGTGIVTEAFF

d_gene: TRBD2
abundance: many
j_gene: TRBJ2-5
v_gene: TRBV11-3
CDR3nt: TGTGCCAGCAGCCCCTTGGCGGGAGTCCAAGAGACCCAGTACTTC
CDR3aa: CASSPLAGVQETQYF